Shown below are 18 T cell receptor beta chains from a single sample sequenced in a study of blood T cell repertoires in COVID-19. Assay: immunoSEQ multiplex PCR; the TCRdb copy retains only in-frame clones and omits some. The sample carries about 240,000 clones, 85% to 90% recorded once. The sequenced material came from PBMCs or T cells enriched from blood (not recorded which). The receptors derive from a man in his forties who had recovered from COVID-19.

This clone occurred a few times. The V call is TRBV2, the J call TRBJ2-7; D is perhaps TRBD1 (6 bases). The CDR3 extends over 12 amino acids. The V end lost 11 bases, the J end lost 2 bases, and 13 bases lay between the germline ends. From germline, CDR1 is SNHLY and CDR2 FYNNEI. The CDR3 DNA reads TGTGCCGGGGGCAGGAGCGCCTACGAGCAGTACTTC. Residues: CAGGRSAYEQYF.

The chain carries TRBV5-1 and TRBJ1-1; TRBD1 matches 7 bases. CDR1 and CDR2 (germline): SGHRS, YFSETQ. This CDR3 is 21 amino acids long. Trimming at V came to 0 bases and at J to 5 bases, leaving 25 bases not matched to a gene. This CDR3 is CASSLARGISTGRRELTEAFF. Written as DNA, the CDR3 is TGCGCCAGCAGCTTGGCGAGGGGTATCTCGACAGGGCGGCGGGAATTGACTGAAGCTTTCTTT.

The chain links TRBV3-1 (or the pseudogene TRBV3-2) to TRBJ1-4, with no clear D. V was clipped by 4 bases and J by 5 bases, with 5 bases between them. Germline V gene lookup returns CDR1 LGHDT and CDR2 YNNKEL (reference sequence). The CDR3 sequence is 12 residues long. The CDR3 region is CASSRLNEKLFF. CDR3 coding DNA: TGTGCCAGCAGCCGACTCAATGAAAAACTGTTTTTT.

The chain combines TRBV27 with TRBJ2-7, with D unclear. Trimming took 1 base from V and 1 from J, leaving 17 bases between them. The CDR3 is made up of 17 amino acids. CDR1 is MNHEY and CDR2 is SMNVEV in the germline V gene (reference sequence). DNA of the CDR3: TGTGCCAGCAGTTTATACTCAGTCGGGTTATCGTCCTACGAGCAGTACTTC. It translates to CASSLYSVGLSSYEQYF.

The J gene is TRBJ2-1, the V gene TRBV24-1; TRBD1 might be the D (6 bases). This CDR3 has 14 residues. V lost 5 bases, J lost 5 bases, and 12 bases lay in between. CDR1 is KGHDR, CDR2 SFDVKD, per germline. This chain's CDR3 is CATSAGAGHNEQFF. The CDR3 bases are TGTGCCACCAGTGCAGGGGCCGGCCACAATGAGCAGTTCTTC.

The chain joins TRBV6-5 to TRBJ1-5, with 7 bases matching TRBD1. V trimming: 0 bases; J trimming: 6 bases; junction bases outside the gene matches: 5. The germline gives CDR1 MNHEY, CDR2 SVGAGI. The CDR3 spans 15 residues. CDR3 sequence reads: CASSYSAGGGQPQHF. CDR3 bases: TGTGCCAGCAGTTACTCAGCAGGGGGAGGTCAGCCCCAGCATTTT.

The chain carries TRBV19 and TRBJ1-3; 10 bases line up with TRBD1. This CDR3 has 16 amino acids. Per the germline V gene, CDR1 is LNHDA and CDR2 is SQIVND (reference sequence). V was pared by 6 bases and J by 4 bases, with 9 bases of the junction left unmatched. The CDR3 coding sequence is TGTGCCAGTAGACAGTCCGGGACAGGGGCCGGAAACACCATATATTTT. Protein sequence: CASRQSGTGAGNTIYF.

The chain is built from TRBV5-1 and TRBJ1-3; a weak D match, TRBD1 (5 bases). The germline CDR1 and CDR2 sequences are SGHRS and YFSETQ. The CDR3 runs 14 residues. The V end was cut by 4 bases, the J end by 2 bases, with 10 bases between. The CDR3 protein is CASSEGLTGNTIYF. CDR3 sequence (DNA): TGCGCCAGCAGCGAGGGACTGACTGGAAACACCATATATTTT.

V gene TRBV6-5 combines with J gene TRBJ2-7, with D possibly being TRBD2 (6 bases). Germline V gene data show CDR1 as MNHEY and CDR2 as SVGAGI. This CDR3 is 15 amino acids long. V lost 3 bases, J lost 2 bases, and 14 bases lay in between. CDR3 sequence reads: CASSYSGVTAYEQYF. CDR3 sequence (DNA): TGTGCCAGCAGTTATTCGGGGGTTACGGCCTACGAGCAGTACTTC.

This chain connects TRBV6-5 to TRBJ2-1, with no clear D. Germline CDR1 MNHEY, CDR2 SVGAGI. This CDR3 region has 13 residues. V lost 7 bases, J lost 3 bases, and 10 bases lay in between. CDR3 amino acids: CASNRANYNEQFF. The CDR3 DNA reads TGTGCCAGCAACCGAGCGAACTACAATGAGCAGTTCTTC.

The rearrangement joins TRBV24-1 to TRBJ2-1, with a possible D match to TRBD1 (5 bases). Trimming took 2 bases from V and 1 from J, leaving 11 bases between them. This CDR3 is 16 amino acids long. CDR1 and CDR2 from the germline V gene are KGHDR and SFDVKD. The CDR3 here is CATSDYKGISYNEQFF. The CDR3 coding sequence is TGTGCCACCAGTGATTACAAGGGGATTTCCTACAATGAGCAGTTCTTC.

The chain combines TRBV7-2 with TRBJ2-2; D remains ambiguous. The CDR3 contains 16 residues. CDR1 and CDR2 (germline): SGHTA, FQGNSA. The V end lost 8 bases, the J end lost 6 bases, and 22 bases lay between the germline ends. The CDR3 is CASPPDWSRMSGELFF. The CDR3 DNA is TGTGCCAGCCCACCCGACTGGTCTCGTATGTCCGGGGAGCTGTTTTTT. Complete variable domain (other parts from reference TRBV7-2 and TRBJ2-2): GAGVSQSPSNKVTEKGKDVELRCDPISGHTALYWYRQSLGQGLEFLIYFQGNSAPDKSGLPSDRFSAERTGGSVSTLTIQRTQQEDSAVYLCASPPDWSRMSGELFFGEGSRLTVL.

The V and J genes are TRBV13 and TRBJ2-1, with D perhaps TRBD2 (5 bases). Germline V CDR1 and CDR2: PRHDT, FYEKMQ (reference sequence). The CDR3 totals 14 residues. V lost 2 bases and J lost 7, with 12 bases in between. CDR3 DNA sequence: TGTGCCAGCAGCTTAATGGGGAGTGGGAATGAGCAGTTCTTC. Amino acid sequence: CASSLMGSGNEQFF.

The gene calls are TRBV27 and TRBJ1-2; D is perhaps TRBD1 (6 bases). V was shortened by 6 bases and J by 2 bases, with 13 bases between the two germline ends. The CDR3 runs 14 residues. The germline V gene encodes CDR1 MNHEY and CDR2 SMNVEV (reference sequence). The DNA of the CDR3 is TGTGCCAGCAGCACATCTCAGGGGAACTATGGCTACACCTTC. Its protein is CASSTSQGNYGYTF.

The rearrangement uses TRBV7-8 and TRBJ2-5; 9 nucleotides line up with TRBD1. J gave up 1 base and V 5 bases, and 5 bases lay outside the gene matches. CDR1 and CDR2 from the germline V gene are SGHVS and FQNEAQ. This CDR3 region has 15 residues. The CDR3 DNA reads as TGTGCCAGCAGCCCGGACAGGGGTGGCCAAGAGACCCAGTACTTC. Translating gives CASSPDRGGQETQYF.

The J gene is TRBJ1-5, the V gene TRBV2, with TRBD1 as a possible D gene (6 bases). V was shortened by 4 bases and J by 4 bases, with 14 bases between the two germline ends. The CDR3 runs 15 residues. Germline CDR1 reads SNHLY; CDR2 reads FYNNEI. CDR3 residues: CASSGPQGSNQPQHF. The CDR3 DNA reads TGTGCCAGCAGTGGTCCTCAGGGGTCAAATCAGCCCCAGCATTTT.

The V gene is TRBV19, the J gene TRBJ2-7; TRBD2 matches 11 bases. Germline V gives CDR1 LNHDA, CDR2 SQIVND (reference sequence). The CDR3 is made up of 15 amino acids. V lost 5 bases, J lost 3 bases, and 6 bases stayed unmatched. Here the CDR3 reads CASSSRTSGFYEQYF. The CDR3 nucleotides are TGTGCCAGTAGTTCCAGGACTAGCGGGTTCTACGAGCAGTACTTC.

The J gene is TRBJ1-6, the V gene TRBV7-6, with 7 nucleotides matching TRBD1. Per germline, CDR1 SGHVS and CDR2 FNYEAQ. The CDR3 contains 16 residues. Trimming removed 5 bases from V and 5 bases from J; junction bases left unmatched: 9. CDR3 in DNA: TGTGCCAGCAGCCACGGAGGACAGGAGAATAATTCACCCCTCCACTTT. Its translation: CASSHGGQENNSPLHF.